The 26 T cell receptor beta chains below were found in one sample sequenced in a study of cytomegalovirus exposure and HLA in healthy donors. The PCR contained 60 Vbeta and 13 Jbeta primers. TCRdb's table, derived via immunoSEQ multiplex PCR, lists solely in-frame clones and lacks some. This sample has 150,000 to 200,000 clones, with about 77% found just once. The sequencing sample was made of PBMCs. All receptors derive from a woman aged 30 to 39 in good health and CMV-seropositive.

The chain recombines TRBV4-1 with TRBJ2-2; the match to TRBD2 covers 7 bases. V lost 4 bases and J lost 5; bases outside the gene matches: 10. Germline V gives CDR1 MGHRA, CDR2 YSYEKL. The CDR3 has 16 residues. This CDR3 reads CASSRTPGLLTGELFF. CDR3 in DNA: TGCGCCAGCAGCCGGACACCGGGACTACTAACCGGGGAGCTGTTTTTT.

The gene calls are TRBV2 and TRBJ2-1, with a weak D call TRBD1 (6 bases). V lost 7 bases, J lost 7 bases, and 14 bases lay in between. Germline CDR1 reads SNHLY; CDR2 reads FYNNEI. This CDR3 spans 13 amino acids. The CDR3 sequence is CASTTDQGNEQFF. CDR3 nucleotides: TGTGCCAGCACCACGGATCAGGGGAATGAGCAGTTCTTC.

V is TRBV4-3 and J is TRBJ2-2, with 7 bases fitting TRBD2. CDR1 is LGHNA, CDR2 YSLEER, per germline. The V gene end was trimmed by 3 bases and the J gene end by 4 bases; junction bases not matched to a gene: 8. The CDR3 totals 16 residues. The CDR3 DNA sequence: TGCGCCAGCAGCCAGGGGACTAACTTTCTCACCGGGGAGCTGTTTTTT. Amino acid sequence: CASSQGTNFLTGELFF.

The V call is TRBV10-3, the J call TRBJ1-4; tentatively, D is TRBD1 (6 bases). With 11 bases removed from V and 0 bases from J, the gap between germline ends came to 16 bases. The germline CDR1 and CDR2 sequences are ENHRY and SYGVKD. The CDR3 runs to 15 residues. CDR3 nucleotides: TGTGCCTCAAGATCCAGGGGCACAACTAATGAAAAACTGTTTTTT. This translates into CASRSRGTTNEKLFF.

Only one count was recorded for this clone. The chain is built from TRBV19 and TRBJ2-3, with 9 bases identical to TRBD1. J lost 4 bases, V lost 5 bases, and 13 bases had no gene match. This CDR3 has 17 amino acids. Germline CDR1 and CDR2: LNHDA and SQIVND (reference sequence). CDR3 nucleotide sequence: TGTGCCAGTAGTTTCCAGCCCGGGACAGGGATCCCAGATACGCAGTATTTT. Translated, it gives CASSFQPGTGIPDTQYF.

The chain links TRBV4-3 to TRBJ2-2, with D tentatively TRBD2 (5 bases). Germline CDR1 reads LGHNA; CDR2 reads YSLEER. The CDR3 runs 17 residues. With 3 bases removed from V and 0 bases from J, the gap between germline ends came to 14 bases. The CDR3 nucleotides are TGCGCCAGCAGCCACCCGGGGAGTGGGGCGAACACCGGGGAGCTGTTTTTT. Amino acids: CASSHPGSGANTGELFF.

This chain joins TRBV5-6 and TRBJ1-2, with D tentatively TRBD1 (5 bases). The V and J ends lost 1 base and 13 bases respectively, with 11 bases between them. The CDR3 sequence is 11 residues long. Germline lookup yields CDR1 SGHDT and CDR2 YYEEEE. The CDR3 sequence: CASSLWQGCTF. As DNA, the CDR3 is TGTGCCAGCAGCTTGTGGCAGGGATGCACCTTC.

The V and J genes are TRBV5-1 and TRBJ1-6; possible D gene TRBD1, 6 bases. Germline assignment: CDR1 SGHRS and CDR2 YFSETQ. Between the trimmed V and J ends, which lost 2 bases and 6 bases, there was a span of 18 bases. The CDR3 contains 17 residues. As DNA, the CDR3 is TGCGCCAGCAGCTTAGACCCAGGGGCCGCTGTTAATTCACCCCTCCACTTT. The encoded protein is CASSLDPGAAVNSPLHF.

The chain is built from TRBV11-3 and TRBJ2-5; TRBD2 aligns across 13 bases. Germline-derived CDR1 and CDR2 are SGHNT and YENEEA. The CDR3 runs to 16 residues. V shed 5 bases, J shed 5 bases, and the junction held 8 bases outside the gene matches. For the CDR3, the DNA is TGTGCCAGCAGCCCCCAACTAGCGGGGGGGCTTGAGACCCAGTACTTC. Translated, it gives CASSPQLAGGLETQYF. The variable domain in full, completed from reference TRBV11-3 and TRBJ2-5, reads EAGVVQSPRYKIIEKKQPVAFWCNPISGHNTLYWYLQNLGQGPELLIRYENEEAVDDSQLPKDRFSAERLKGVDSTLKIQPAELGDSAVYLCASSPQLAGGLETQYFGPGTRLLVL.

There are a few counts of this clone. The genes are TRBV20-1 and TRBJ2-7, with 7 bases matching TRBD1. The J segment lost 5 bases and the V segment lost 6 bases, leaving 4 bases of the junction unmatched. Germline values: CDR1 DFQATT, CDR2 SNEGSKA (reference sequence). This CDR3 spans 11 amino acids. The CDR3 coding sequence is TGCAGTGCAACAGGGGTCCACGAGCAGTACTTC. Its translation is CSATGVHEQYF.

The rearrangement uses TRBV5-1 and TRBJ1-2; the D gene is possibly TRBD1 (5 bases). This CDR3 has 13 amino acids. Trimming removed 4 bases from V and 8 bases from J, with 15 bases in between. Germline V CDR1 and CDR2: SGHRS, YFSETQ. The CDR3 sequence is CASSPNAGGGYTF. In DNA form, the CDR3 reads TGCGCCAGCAGCCCTAATGCGGGGGGAGGCTACACCTTC.

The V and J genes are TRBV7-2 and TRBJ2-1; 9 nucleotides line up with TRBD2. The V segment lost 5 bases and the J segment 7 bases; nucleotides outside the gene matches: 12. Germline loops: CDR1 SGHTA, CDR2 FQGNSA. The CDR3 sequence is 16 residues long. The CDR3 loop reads CASSRVSSGGENEQFF. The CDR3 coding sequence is TGTGCCAGCAGCCGAGTAAGTAGCGGGGGAGAGAATGAGCAGTTCTTC. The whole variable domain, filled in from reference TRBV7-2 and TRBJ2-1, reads GAGVSQSPSNKVTEKGKDVELRCDPISGHTALYWYRQSLGQGLEFLIYFQGNSAPDKSGLPSDRFSAERTGGSVSTLTIQRTQQEDSAVYLCASSRVSSGGENEQFFGPGTRLTVL.

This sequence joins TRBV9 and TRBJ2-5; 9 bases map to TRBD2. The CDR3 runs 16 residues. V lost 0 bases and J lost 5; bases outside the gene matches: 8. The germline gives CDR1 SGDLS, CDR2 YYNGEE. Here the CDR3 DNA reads TGTGCCAGCAGCGTAGACAGCGGGGGGTTCGGGGAGACCCAGTACTTC. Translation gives CASSVDSGGFGETQYF.

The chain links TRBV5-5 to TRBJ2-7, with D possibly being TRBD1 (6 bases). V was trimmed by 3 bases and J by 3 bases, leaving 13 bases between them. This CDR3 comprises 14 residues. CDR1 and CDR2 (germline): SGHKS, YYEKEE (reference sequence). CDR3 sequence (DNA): TGTGCCAGCAGCTCTCTACCAGGGGACTACGAGCAGTACTTC. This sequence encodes CASSSLPGDYEQYF.

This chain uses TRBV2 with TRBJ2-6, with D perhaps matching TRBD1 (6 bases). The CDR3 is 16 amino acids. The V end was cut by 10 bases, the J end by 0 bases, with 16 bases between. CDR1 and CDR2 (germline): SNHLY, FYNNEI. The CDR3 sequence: CANDRSPSSGANVLTF. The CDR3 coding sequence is TGTGCCAACGACAGGTCGCCAAGCTCTGGGGCCAACGTCCTGACTTTC. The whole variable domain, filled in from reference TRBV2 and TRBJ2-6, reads EPEVTQTPSHQVTQMGQEVILRCVPISNHLYFYWYRQILGQKVEFLVSFYNNEISEKSEIFDDQFSVERPDGSNFTLKIRSTKLEDSAMYFCANDRSPSSGANVLTFGAGSRLTVL.

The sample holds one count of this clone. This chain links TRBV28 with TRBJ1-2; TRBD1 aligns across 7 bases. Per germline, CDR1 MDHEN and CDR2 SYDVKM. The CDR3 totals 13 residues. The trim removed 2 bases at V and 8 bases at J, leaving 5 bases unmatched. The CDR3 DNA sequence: TGTGCCAGCAGTTTACCAGGGGGGCGCGGCTACACCTTC. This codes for CASSLPGGRGYTF.

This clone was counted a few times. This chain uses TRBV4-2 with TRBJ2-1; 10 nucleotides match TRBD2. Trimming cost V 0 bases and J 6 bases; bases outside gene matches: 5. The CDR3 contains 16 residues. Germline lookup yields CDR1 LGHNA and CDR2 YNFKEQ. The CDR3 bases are TGTGCCAGCAGCCAAGAGGCGACTAGCGGGCGCAATGAGCAGTTCTTC. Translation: CASSQEATSGRNEQFF.

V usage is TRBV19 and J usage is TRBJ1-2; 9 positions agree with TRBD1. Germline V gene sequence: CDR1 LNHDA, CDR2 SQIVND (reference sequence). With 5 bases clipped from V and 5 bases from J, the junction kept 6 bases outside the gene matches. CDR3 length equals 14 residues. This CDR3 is CASSSGDRDYGYTF. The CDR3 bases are TGTGCCAGTAGTTCTGGGGACAGGGATTATGGCTACACCTTC.

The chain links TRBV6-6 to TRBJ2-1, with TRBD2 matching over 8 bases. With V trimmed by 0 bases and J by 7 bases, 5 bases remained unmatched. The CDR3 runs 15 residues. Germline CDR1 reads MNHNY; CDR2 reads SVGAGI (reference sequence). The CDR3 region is CASSYSLRGGNEQFF. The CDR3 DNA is TGTGCCAGCAGTTACTCGCTCCGGGGGGGGAATGAGCAGTTCTTC.

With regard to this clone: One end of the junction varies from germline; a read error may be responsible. The CDR3 DNA reads as TGTGTCAGTAGTATAGGGGGAGGGCCCCAGCATTTT. It yields the protein CVSSIGGGPQHF. The J gene is TRBJ1-5, the V gene TRBV19; maybe TRBD1 (6 bases). The CDR3 extends over 12 amino acids. Germline V gene sequence: CDR1 LNHDA, CDR2 SQIVND (reference sequence).

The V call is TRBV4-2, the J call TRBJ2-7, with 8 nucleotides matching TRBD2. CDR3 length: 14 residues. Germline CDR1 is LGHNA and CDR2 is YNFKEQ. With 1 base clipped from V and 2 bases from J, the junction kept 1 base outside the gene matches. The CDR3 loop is CASSQGGGTYEQYF. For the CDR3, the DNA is TGTGCCAGCAGCCAAGGCGGGGGGACCTACGAGCAGTACTTC.

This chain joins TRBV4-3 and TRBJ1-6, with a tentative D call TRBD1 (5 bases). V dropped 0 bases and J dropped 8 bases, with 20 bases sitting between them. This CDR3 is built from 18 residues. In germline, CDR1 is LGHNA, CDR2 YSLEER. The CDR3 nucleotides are TGCGCCAGCAGCCAAGATCCTTTGGGACTAGTGTATGATTCACCCCTCCACTTT. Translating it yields CASSQDPLGLVYDSPLHF.

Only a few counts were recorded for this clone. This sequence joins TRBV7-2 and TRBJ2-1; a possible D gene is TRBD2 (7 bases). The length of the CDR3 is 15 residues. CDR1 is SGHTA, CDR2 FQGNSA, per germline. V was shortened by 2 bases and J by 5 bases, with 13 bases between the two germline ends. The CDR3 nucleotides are TGTGCCAGCAGCTTATCGAGGGGGGGGAACAATGAGCAGTTCTTC. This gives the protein CASSLSRGGNNEQFF.

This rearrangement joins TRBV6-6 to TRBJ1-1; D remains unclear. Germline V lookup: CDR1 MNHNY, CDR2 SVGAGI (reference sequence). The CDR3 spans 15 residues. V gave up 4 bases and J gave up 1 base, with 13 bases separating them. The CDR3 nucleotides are TGTGCCAGCAGTTCCCAGGACGGAGGGAACACTGAAGCTTTCTTT. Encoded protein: CASSSQDGGNTEAFF.

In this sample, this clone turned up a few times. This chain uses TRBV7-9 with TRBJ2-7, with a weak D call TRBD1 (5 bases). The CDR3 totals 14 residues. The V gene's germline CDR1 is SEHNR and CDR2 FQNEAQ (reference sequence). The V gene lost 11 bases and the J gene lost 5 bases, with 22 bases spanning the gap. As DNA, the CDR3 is TGTGCCTCCATCCTAATGGCAGGGTCTAACGAGCAGTACTTC. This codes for CASILMAGSNEQYF.

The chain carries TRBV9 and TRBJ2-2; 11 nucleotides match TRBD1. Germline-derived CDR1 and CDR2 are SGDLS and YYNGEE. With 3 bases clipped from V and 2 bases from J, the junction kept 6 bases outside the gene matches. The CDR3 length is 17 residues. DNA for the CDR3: TGTGCCAGCAGCGGCCCCGGGACAGGGGGAAACACCGGGGAGCTGTTTTTT. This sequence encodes CASSGPGTGGNTGELFF.